The T cell receptor beta chain under discussion was sequenced for a study of early T cells in non-severe SARS-CoV-2 infection. Germline V gene data show CDR1 as MDHEN and CDR2 as SYDVKM. The length of the CDR3 is 13 residues. Trimming at V came to 7 bases and at J to 3 bases, leaving 5 bases not matched to a gene. TCRdb re-derived calls from the 5' RACE reads in MiXCR, one entry per CDR3 protein. The table includes roughly 100,000 distinct CDR3 sequences, 13% detected once. This clonotype was counted between two and nine times. The receptor comes from an adult who was a healthcare worker with PCR-confirmed SARS-CoV-2 infection or an uninfected control (not recorded which). The sample was whole blood. The rearrangement uses TRBV28 and TRBJ2-7; TRBD1 matches 8 bases. The CDR3 DNA follows: TGTGCCAGCACCCCGACAGGGGACTACGAGCAGTACTTC. Its protein is CASTPTGDYEQYF.